Below are 20 T cell receptor beta chains sequenced from a single sample in a study of human T cells and chemical hapten exposure. TCRdb processed the RACE reads anew with MiXCR; each CDR3 protein has one entry. This sample has 130,000 or so distinct CDR3 sequences; approximately 9.5% occur once, and the top ten carry about 2%. The sample's time point: healthy volunteer bleed at 2 weeks. Unfractionated whole blood yielded the extracted total RNA. What was sequenced was whole blood. The origin of the receptors is a male donor in good health. Some clones in this sample may be carry-over from other donors' samples.

The chain recombines TRBV5-1 with TRBJ1-1; a possible D gene is TRBD1 (6 bases). The ends were cut back, 0 bases at V and 0 bases at J, with 9 bases in the middle. Germline V CDR1 and CDR2: SGHRS, YFSETQ. The CDR3 consists of 15 residues. CDR3 residues: CASSLEGGLNTEAFF. CDR3 nucleotide sequence: TGCGCCAGCAGCTTGGAAGGGGGTTTGAACACTGAAGCTTTCTTT.

The chain links TRBV29-1 to TRBJ1-1; D remains ambiguous. The germline CDR1 and CDR2 sequences are SQVTM and ANQGSEA. The CDR3 runs 14 residues. Deletions cut 2 bases from V and 3 bases from J, with 13 bases between. The CDR3 DNA reads as TGCAGCGTTGAACTAAGGGCTTTGGACACTGAAGCTTTCTTT. Translating gives CSVELRALDTEAFF.

V is TRBV12-3 or TRBV12-4 and J is TRBJ2-5, with a weak D call TRBD1 (6 bases). There are 17 residues in the CDR3. The V end lost 4 bases, the J end lost 3 bases, and 21 bases lay between the germline ends. The CDR3 reads CASSSPRGRQVEETQYF. Written as DNA, the CDR3 is TGTGCCAGCAGTTCCCCGAGGGGTCGACAGGTGGAAGAGACCCAGTACTTC.

In this sample, this clonotype turned up many times. V and J are TRBV6-5 and TRBJ1-2; no reliable D call. From germline, CDR1 is MNHEY and CDR2 SVGAGI. V was shortened by 5 bases and J by 3 bases, with 13 bases between the two germline ends. The CDR3 is made up of 14 amino acids. The CDR3: CASSKYDPDYGYTF. For the CDR3, the DNA is TGTGCCAGCAGTAAATATGACCCAGACTATGGCTACACCTTC.

The sample holds many counts of this clonotype. In DNA, the CDR3 is TGCAGTGCTAGAGATCCAGGGGCAGGGGTGGATTCACCCCTCCACTTT. Protein product: CSARDPGAGVDSPLHF. This chain connects TRBV20-1 to TRBJ1-6; D is possibly TRBD1 (6 bases). The CDR3 has 16 amino acids. Germline V gene data show CDR1 as DFQATT and CDR2 as SNEGSKA (reference sequence). The ends were cut back, 0 bases at V and 8 bases at J, with 17 bases in the middle.

This clonotype was detected many times. The chain is built from TRBV20-1 and TRBJ2-4; 9 bases fit TRBD1. V shed 3 bases and J 0 bases; nucleotides not matched to a gene: 9. The CDR3 has 17 residues. The germline gives CDR1 DFQATT, CDR2 SNEGSKA (reference sequence). The CDR3 DNA follows: TGCAGTGCTAGCGATGCCTGGGACAGGGTAGCCAAAAACATTCAGTACTTC. Its translation is CSASDAWDRVAKNIQYF.

This clonotype was counted between two and nine times. V usage is TRBV7-9 and J usage is TRBJ1-5; 7 bases align to TRBD1. This CDR3 spans 15 amino acids. Germline CDR1 SEHNR, CDR2 FQNEAQ (reference sequence). Losses at the gene ends were 6 bases for V and 4 bases for J; bases not matched to a gene: 9. The CDR3 DNA reads TGTGCCAGCAGTTATGACAGGGAGGTTAATCAGCCCCAGCATTTT. Amino acid sequence: CASSYDREVNQPQHF.

This rearrangement joins TRBV10-1 to TRBJ2-5; 7 positions agree with TRBD1. Trimming took 4 bases from V and 2 from J; bases not matched to a gene: 10. This CDR3 contains 16 residues. Germline values: CDR1 WNHNN, CDR2 SYGVQD (reference sequence). The CDR3 region has the DNA TGCGCCAGCAGTGCTGAAGGGGCAGGGGGACAAGAGACCCAGTACTTC. Amino acid sequence: CASSAEGAGGQETQYF.

This clonotype was seen repeatedly, ten times or more. The chain combines TRBV12-3 or TRBV12-4 with TRBJ2-7, with 10 bases lining up with TRBD1. The V gene end was trimmed by 6 bases and the J gene end by 7 bases; junction bases not matched to a gene: 9. This CDR3 region has 14 residues. CDR3 sequence: CASRAGTGAGEQYF. The CDR3 bases are TGTGCCAGCAGGGCCGGGACAGGGGCTGGTGAGCAGTACTTC.

This chain's CDR3 is CASSLEDSSTDTQYF. The CDR3, as DNA: TGCGCCAGCAGCTTGGAGGACAGTAGCACAGATACGCAGTATTTT. This sequence joins TRBV5-1 and TRBJ2-3; D may be TRBD1 (6 bases). With 0 bases removed from V and 0 bases from J, the gap between germline ends came to 8 bases. This CDR3 spans 15 amino acids. The V gene's germline CDR1 is SGHRS and CDR2 YFSETQ.

CDR3 protein: CASSKQASGANVLTF. The DNA of the CDR3 is TGTGCCAGCAGTAAGCAAGCCTCTGGGGCCAACGTCCTGACTTTC. The rearrangement uses TRBV12-3 or TRBV12-4 and TRBJ2-6; D is unresolved. This CDR3 has 15 residues. Deletions cut 5 bases from V and 0 bases from J, with 8 bases between.

The chain has TRBV14 and TRBJ1-2; 8 bases line up with TRBD1. The CDR3 is 15 amino acids. Germline trimming cut 5 bases from V and 8 bases from J; bases unmatched to any gene: 13. Germline loops: CDR1 SGHDN, CDR2 FVKESK. Here the CDR3 reads CASSKVGATGAGYTF. DNA for the CDR3: TGTGCCAGCAGCAAGGTGGGCGCGACAGGGGCCGGCTACACCTTC.

The chain has TRBV27 and TRBJ2-3, with TRBD2 matching over 7 bases. This CDR3 has 16 amino acids. Trimming at V came to 6 bases and at J to 0 bases, leaving 9 bases not matched to a gene. Germline-derived CDR1 and CDR2 are MNHEY and SMNVEV (reference sequence). DNA of the CDR3: TGTGCCAGCAGAACCCTAGCGGCCCTTAGCACAGATACGCAGTATTTT. The encoded protein is CASRTLAALSTDTQYF.

J is TRBJ1-1 and V is TRBV5-1, with 7 positions matching TRBD1. The germline CDR1 and CDR2 sequences are SGHRS and YFSETQ. The CDR3 has 16 amino acids. V was pared by 4 bases and J by 4 bases, with 13 bases of the junction left unmatched. The DNA for the CDR3 is TGCGCCAGCAGCCCCATTAACAGGGGAGGAGGCACTGAAGCTTTCTTT. It is translated as CASSPINRGGGTEAFF. Using reference TRBV5-1 and TRBJ1-1 for the parts outside the CDR3, the full variable domain is KAGVTQTPRYLIKTRGQQVTLSCSPISGHRSVSWYQQTPGQGLQFLFEYFSETQRNKGNFPGRFSGRQFSNSRSEMNVSTLELGDSALYLCASSPINRGGGTEAFFGQGTRLTVV.

This clonotype came up a few times. The rearrangement links TRBV5-1 to TRBJ2-3; D is possibly TRBD1 (5 bases). The CDR3 sequence is 12 residues long. V lost 7 bases to trimming and J lost 3 bases, with 9 bases between them. Germline V gene lookup returns CDR1 SGHRS and CDR2 YFSETQ. The DNA of the CDR3 is TGCGCCAGCGCCGACAGAACAGATACGCAGTATTTT. Protein product: CASADRTDTQYF.

The chain uses TRBV25-1 and TRBJ2-1; D perhaps matches TRBD1 (5 bases). Deletions cut 4 bases from V and 5 bases from J, with 9 bases between. The CDR3 sequence is 13 residues long. CDR1 and CDR2 from the germline V gene are MGHDK and SYGVNS. The CDR3 nucleotides read TGTGCCAGCAGTGTCCAGGGTCACAATGAGCAGTTCTTC. Translation gives CASSVQGHNEQFF.

This clonotype has ten or more counts. The chain employs TRBV7-8 and TRBJ1-5; D gene unclear. CDR1 is SGHVS, CDR2 FQNEAQ, per germline. This CDR3 spans 15 amino acids. Trimming took off 0 bases at V and 0 bases at J, with 6 bases between the two ends. CDR3 region: CASSLAQYSNQPQHF. CDR3 sequence (DNA): TGTGCCAGCAGCTTAGCACAGTATAGCAATCAGCCCCAGCATTTT.

This clonotype was counted between two and nine times. V gene TRBV4-2 combines with J gene TRBJ2-1; the match to TRBD2 covers 10 bases. With 1 base clipped from V and 8 bases from J, the junction kept 11 bases outside the gene matches. The CDR3 runs to 17 residues. CDR1 is LGHNA and CDR2 is YNFKEQ in the germline V gene. The CDR3 DNA reads TGTGCCAGCAGCCAAGTTTCTAGCGGGGGCCAGGGGTATGAGCAGTTCTTC. Residues: CASSQVSSGGQGYEQFF.

J is TRBJ1-3 and V is TRBV12-3 or TRBV12-4; 8 positions match TRBD1. There are 18 residues in the CDR3. V was clipped by 5 bases and J by 0 bases; unmatched bases: 12. CDR3 coding DNA: TGTGCCAGCAGTCTCCTCCCCCTCGGGACAGGCTCTGGAAACACCATATATTTT. It yields the protein CASSLLPLGTGSGNTIYF.

This clonotype was observed a handful of times. This chain links TRBV6-5 with TRBJ1-1, with TRBD1 as a possible D gene (6 bases). Deletions cut 0 bases from V and 3 bases from J, with 14 bases between. CDR3 length equals 16 residues. Germline-derived CDR1 and CDR2 are MNHEY and SVGAGI. CDR3 DNA sequence: TGTGCCAGCAGTTACTCTATCAGGGGAGTTGACACTGAAGCTTTCTTT. Encoded protein: CASSYSIRGVDTEAFF.